These 7 T cell receptor beta chains came from one sample sequenced in a study of blood T cells in healthy people across ages. A sample-barcoded 5' primer and a J-beta primer mix were used in a second PCR of roughly 7 to 12 cycles. TCRdb re-analysed the 5' RACE reads in MiXCR, keeping a single row per CDR3 protein. The sample contains about 1.4 million distinct CDR3 sequences, approximately 63% of which appear only once. Sequencing was done on a sample of blood. The receptor source for this set is a man aged 18-30 years in good health.

This clonotype was observed a single time. The DNA for the CDR3 is TGTGCCAGCAGCCAACCGCAGGGAGGCTCCCCTGAAGCTTTCTTT. The encoded protein is CASSQPQGGSPEAFF. This chain uses TRBV3-1 with TRBJ1-1; D may be TRBD1 (5 bases). The V gene's germline CDR1 is LGHDT and CDR2 YNNKEL (reference sequence). V was shortened by 2 bases and J by 6 bases, with 16 bases between the two germline ends. This CDR3 region has 15 residues.

The chain carries TRBV27 and TRBJ2-2; 7 nucleotides agree with TRBD1. The germline V gene has CDR1 MNHEY and CDR2 SMNVEV (reference sequence). CDR3 length: 13 residues. V was pared by 5 bases and J by 6 bases, with 3 bases of the junction left unmatched. The CDR3 here is CASSQTGSGELFF. The CDR3 nucleotides read TGTGCCAGCAGTCAGACAGGGTCCGGGGAGCTGTTTTTT.

The chain uses TRBV16 and TRBJ1-6, with D hard to call. The germline V gene encodes CDR1 KGHSY and CDR2 FQNENV. The CDR3 runs 13 residues. The V end lost 6 bases, the J end lost 7 bases, and 10 bases lay between the germline ends. The CDR3: CASSPTGNSPLHF. CDR3 DNA: TGTGCCAGCAGTCCCACGGGAAATTCACCCCTCCACTTT.

The CDR3 loop reads CSARPTSGWADTQYF. CDR3 bases: TGCAGTGCTAGGCCTACTAGCGGTTGGGCAGATACGCAGTATTTT. The chain joins TRBV20-1 to TRBJ2-3; 8 nucleotides match TRBD2. J gave up 4 bases and V 3 bases, and 9 bases lay outside the gene matches. CDR1 and CDR2 from the germline V gene are DFQATT and SNEGSKA (reference sequence). There are 15 residues in the CDR3.

The V gene is TRBV6-2 or TRBV6-3, the J gene TRBJ2-6; 11 bases map to TRBD1. Trimming removed 6 bases from V and 2 bases from J; junction bases left unmatched: 9. The V gene's germline CDR1 is MNHEY and CDR2 SVGEGT. CDR3 length: 18 amino acids. The CDR3 region is CASSPRPGQGAGANVLTF. The CDR3 DNA follows: TGTGCCAGCAGCCCGAGGCCGGGACAGGGGGCTGGGGCCAACGTCCTGACTTTC.

This chain connects TRBV27 to TRBJ2-7, with TRBD1 identical over 9 bases. The length of the CDR3 is 16 residues. V lost 0 bases and J lost 1; bases outside the gene matches: 4. The germline CDR1 and CDR2 sequences are MNHEY and SMNVEV (reference sequence). CDR3 region: CASSLSRTGDSYEQYF. The CDR3 DNA sequence: TGTGCCAGCAGTTTATCGAGGACAGGGGATTCCTACGAGCAGTACTTC.

This clonotype has only one observation. This chain joins TRBV28 and TRBJ2-1; D is unclear. V gave up 4 bases and J gave up 8 bases, with 21 bases separating them. CDR3 length: 16 residues. Per the germline V gene, CDR1 is MDHEN and CDR2 is SYDVKM. CDR3 nucleotide sequence: TGTGCCAGCAGTTCGTCCTCAAGTCAAGCCCTATATGAGCAGTTCTTC. Amino acids: CASSSSSSQALYEQFF.